This TCR beta chain was obtained from a study of somatic mutations in cytotoxic T cells in rheumatoid arthritis. Study-level points and caveats: Any difference in CD8+ T-cell clonality between patients who had rheumatoid arthritis and healthy controls who were age-matched was not statistically significant.

The ends were cut back, 0 bases at V and 6 bases at J, with 8 bases in the middle. This CDR3 region has 14 residues. From germline, CDR1 is ENHRY and CDR2 SYGVKD. CD4+ cells and CD8+ cells were each obtained through positive magnetic bead selection, and their purity was assessed by flow cytometry. In the study's own analysis: Rarely, patient CD8+ clones larger than 1% corresponded to published virus-specific TCRB sequences. This table comes from immunoSEQ multiplex PCR, and its TCRdb copy is limited to in-frame clones, with some not included. For V, J and clone size, that table is used; D and trimming come from the DNA. The table has under 20,000 clones, more than 60% seen once. Notes on this clone: Its target is unknown.

This TCR was recovered from an adult with rheumatoid arthritis. The sequenced sample was CD8+ T cells sorted from blood. The chain employs TRBV10-3 and TRBJ2-2, with D perhaps being TRBD1 or TRBD2 (5 bases each). The CDR3, as DNA: TGTGCCATCAGTGAGTCCGGGGCGTCCGGGGAGCTGTTTTTT. Translating it yields CAISESGASGELFF.